Below, one T cell receptor (beta chain) is given with its context. This sample stems from a study of OX40 agonist ivuxolimab in advanced cancers. For the study at large: In this trial design, patients received ivuxolimab intravenously at 0.01 to 10 mg/kg every 2 weeks.

Method: immunoSEQ multiplex PCR; TCRdb's copy keeps in-frame clones and lacks some. The table lists some 71,000 clones, 70% to 90% of them singletons. Trimming left V 3 bases short and J 5 bases short, with 14 bases between. The CDR3 totals 14 residues. Germline V gene sequence: CDR1 WNHNN, CDR2 SYGVQD (reference sequence). This material consisted of CD4+ or CD8+ T cells sorted from blood, taken in a trial of the OX40 agonist ivuxolimab. The chain is built from TRBV10-1 and TRBJ2-7; tentative D call: TRBD2 (5 bases). The receptor was derived from an adult with an advanced solid tumor such as melanoma, head and neck, liver or kidney cancer. CDR3 protein: CASSDRARRNEQYF. The DNA for the CDR3 is TGCGCCAGCAGTGACCGAGCGAGGAGGAACGAGCAGTACTTC.